This T cell receptor (beta chain) was captured in a study of PD-L1 blockade in urothelial cancer. Turning to the study itself: About 90% of the roughly 29 patients comprised males who had bladder-origin urothelial cancer. Treatment start was followed by blood analysis at 3 weeks (second dose) and again at 6 weeks.

V lost 6 bases, J lost 8 bases, and 16 bases lay in between. Looked up from germline, CDR1 is MNHEY and CDR2 is SVGAGI. CDR3 length: 13 residues. Documented time point: pretreatment peripheral blood. Profiling relied on immunoSEQ multiplex PCR, and the TCRdb table lists in-frame clones only, not all of them. The profile shows 45,000 to 50,000 clones, around four fifths of them singletons. Sequences were derived from PBMCs, sampled around atezolizumab (anti-PD-L1) treatment. The chain has TRBV6-5 and TRBJ1-2; D gene uncertain. The receptor comes from a man aged 50 or older with urothelial cancer. The DNA of the CDR3 is TGTGCCAGCAGCCGAAAACCGGGAAGCGGCTACACCTTC. Residues: CASSRKPGSGYTF.